A selection of T cell receptor beta chains follows, all from one sample in a study of T-cell memory formation after mild COVID-19. TCRdb analysed the 5' RACE reads with MiXCR anew, one entry per CDR3 protein. The data show 50,000 or so distinct CDR3 sequences, around a quarter seen once. Input material: PBMCs or a T cell subset sorted from them (not recorded which). The receptors derive from a man aged 18-30 years who had mild COVID-19 (a few samples of this study predate the infection). Cell type and time point are not known. Each CDR3 is given with its conserved first and last residue. Each record gives: V gene, J gene, D gene, clone size, CDR3 DNA, CDR3 protein. D genes are given only for firm matches. Size tells how often a clone was seen (once, few, many) or the class of an expanded clone, and some rows leave it out.

TRBV4-1	TRBJ2-1	NA	NA	TGCGCCAGCAGCCAAGAGAGCCCCCCAAGCTCCTACAATGAGCAGTTCTTC	CASSQESPPSSYNEQFF
TRBV10-3	TRBJ2-3	NA	NA	TGTGCCATCAGTGAGTCTGGGGGGCCTAGCACAGATACGCAGTATTTT	CAISESGGPSTDTQYF
TRBV6-5	TRBJ2-6	NA	few	TGTGCCAGCAGTTACGGCAGGCCTGGGGCCAACGTCCTGACTTTC	CASSYGRPGANVLTF
TRBV29-1	TRBJ2-5	TRBD2	NA	TGCAGCGTTGAGCTAGCGGGGAATAGGGAGACCCAGTACTTC	CSVELAGNRETQYF
TRBV29-1	TRBJ2-5	TRBD2	NA	TGCAGCGTTGAAGGACTAGCGGGAGAAGAGACCCAGTACTTC	CSVEGLAGEETQYF
TRBV20-1	TRBJ2-4	NA	many	TGCAGTGCTAAGGGACTGATAGCCAAAAACATTCAGTACTTC	CSAKGLIAKNIQYF
TRBV11-2	TRBJ2-5	NA	few	TGTGCCAGCAGCTCCGAAGAGACCCAGTACTTC	CASSSEETQYF
TRBV7-9	TRBJ2-5	TRBD2	few	TGTGCCAGCAGGCGTACCGGGACTACTCAAGAGACCCAGTACTTC	CASRRTGTTQETQYF
TRBV12-3/TRBV12-4	TRBJ2-3	TRBD2	NA	TGTGCCAGCAGGTCCCTTGTGGACGGGGGGGCCGGAGATACGCAGTATTTT	CASRSLVDGGAGDTQYF
TRBV4-1	TRBJ2-5	TRBD2	NA	TGCGCCAGCAGCCAAGAAGTGGGGGGGGTGGAGACCCAGTACTTC	CASSQEVGGVETQYF
TRBV6-6	TRBJ2-3	NA	NA	TGTGCCAGCAGTTACGTGTCCTCGTGGAATACGCAGTATTTT	CASSYVSSWNTQYF
TRBV11-3	TRBJ2-2	NA	few	TGTGCCAGCAGCTTAGCTGTCACCGGGGAGCTGTTTTTT	CASSLAVTGELFF
TRBV6-2/TRBV6-3	TRBJ2-1	NA	NA	TGTGCCAGCAGGGACTCTAAGGTAGGGAATGAGCAGTTCTTC	CASRDSKVGNEQFF
TRBV27	TRBJ1-1	NA	few	TGTGCCAGCAGTTGGGGAATGAACACTGAAGCTTTCTTT	CASSWGMNTEAFF
TRBV4-2	TRBJ2-7	NA	NA	TGTGCCAGCAGCCAAGTATCGTCAGGGGCCCCTCCCTACGAGCAGTACTTC	CASSQVSSGAPPYEQYF
TRBV4-3	TRBJ2-1	TRBD1	NA	TGCGCCAGCAGCAAGTACGGTCAGGGGGACAATGAGCAGTTCTTC	CASSKYGQGDNEQFF
TRBV7-6	TRBJ2-7	TRBD1	NA	TGTGCCAGCAGCTTAAGGGGACAGGGTCCCTACGAGCAGTACTTC	CASSLRGQGPYEQYF
TRBV15	TRBJ1-1	NA	NA	TGTGCCACCAGCAGAGATCTCGGGGACGTTGAAGCTTTCTTT	CATSRDLGDVEAFF
TRBV15	TRBJ1-1	NA	NA	TGTGCCACCAGCAGAGATTACAGGAACACTGAAGCTTTCTTT	CATSRDYRNTEAFF
TRBV12-3/TRBV12-4	TRBJ2-1	TRBD1	NA	TGTGCCAGCGATCTCGGGACAGGGTTCGGTGATGAGCAGTTCTTC	CASDLGTGFGDEQFF
TRBV6-5	TRBJ1-3	NA	few	TGTGCCACCTCACCGGGCCCCTATTCGGACTCTGGAAACACCATATATTTT	CATSPGPYSDSGNTIYF
TRBV4-3	TRBJ2-7	NA	many	TGCGCCAGCAGCCAAGATCTAGGAGAGGCCCCGTCCGAGCAGTACTTC	CASSQDLGEAPSEQYF
TRBV4-3	TRBJ2-2	NA	NA	TGCGCCAGCAGCCAGGAAGCTCCGAACACCGGGGAGCTGTTTTTT	CASSQEAPNTGELFF
TRBV7-9	TRBJ1-1	TRBD1	once	TGTGCCAGCAGCTCCCCGGGACAGGGGTCTTTCTTT	CASSSPGQGSFF
TRBV29-1	TRBJ2-7	NA	few	TGCAGCGTTGAAGACGGGACACACCACGACTACGAGCAGTACTTC	CSVEDGTHHDYEQYF
TRBV6-2/TRBV6-3	TRBJ2-5	NA	few	TGTGCCGCCACCGGGGCCGACGGGACCCAGTACTTC	CAATGADGTQYF
TRBV7-7	TRBJ1-1	NA	NA	TGTGCCAGCAGCCAGGGGCCCGGGACTGAAGCTTTCTTT	CASSQGPGTEAFF
TRBV27	TRBJ2-3	TRBD1	few	TGTGCCAGCAGTTGGCGACAGGGCCCCAATACGCAGTATTTT	CASSWRQGPNTQYF
TRBV6-5	TRBJ1-1	TRBD1	NA	TGTGCCAGCGGGGACAGCCTTCTCACTGAAGCTTTCTTT	CASGDSLLTEAFF
TRBV7-3	TRBJ2-5	TRBD1	few	TGTGCCAGCAGCTTCAGCCGGGACAGGGGGCTTGAGACCCAGTACTTC	CASSFSRDRGLETQYF
TRBV29-1	TRBJ2-1	TRBD1	NA	TGCAGCGGCTCGGGACAGGGGGCCCCAGAGGTTGAGCAGTTCTTC	CSGSGQGAPEVEQFF
TRBV7-9	TRBJ2-4	TRBD1	few	TGTGCCAGCAGCGGAGACAGGGTCGCGTACATTCAGTACTTC	CASSGDRVAYIQYF
TRBV10-3	TRBJ2-1	NA	NA	TGTGCCATCAGTCTCTCCAGCGGGGAGCAGTTCTTC	CAISLSSGEQFF
TRBV10-3	TRBJ2-3	NA	NA	TGTGCCATAGGCGTGGGGGCAAGGGCCACAGATACGCAGTATTTT	CAIGVGARATDTQYF
TRBV27	TRBJ2-1	TRBD1	many	TGTGCCAGCGGGACAGCCTACAATGAGCAGTTCTTC	CASGTAYNEQFF
TRBV20-1	TRBJ2-5	NA	NA	TGCAGTGCCAGAACTAGGGCTCAAGAGACCCAGTACTTC	CSARTRAQETQYF
TRBV7-9	TRBJ1-5	TRBD1	NA	TGTGCCAGCAGCCTCGAACAGGGGGCGCGTATTTCTCAGCCCCAGCATTTT	CASSLEQGARISQPQHF
TRBV20-1	TRBJ1-1	NA	NA	TGCAGTGCGCCCCGCGCGGGGTCCAGTCCCCAGCGAGCTTTCTTT	CSAPRAGSSPQRAFF
TRBV7-8	TRBJ2-1	NA	NA	TGTGCCAGCACCCGCTTACACCGAGAATCCTACAATGAGCAGTTCTTC	CASTRLHRESYNEQFF
TRBV2	TRBJ1-5	NA	few	TGTGCCAGCAGTGAAGTGACGGCGGATCAGCCCCAGCATTTT	CASSEVTADQPQHF
TRBV30	TRBJ2-2	NA	few	TGTGCCTGGAGTGTCGGGGGTGAGACCGGGGAGCTGTTTTTT	CAWSVGGETGELFF
TRBV7-6	TRBJ2-7	TRBD1	few	TGTGCCAGCAGCTTAGACGGGACAGGTTTCTACGAGCAGTACTTC	CASSLDGTGFYEQYF
TRBV29-1	TRBJ2-7	TRBD1	NA	TGCAGCGTTGGTACGCAGGACAGGGTGGACGAGCAGTACTTC	CSVGTQDRVDEQYF
TRBV28	TRBJ1-4	NA	NA	TGTGCCAGCAGTCTCCGATCGGGATATGAAAAACTGTTTTTT	CASSLRSGYEKLFF
TRBV4-1	TRBJ2-3	TRBD2	NA	TGCGCCAGCAGCCGTAGTGGAGCGCGGGGGGGGGAGGCGGATACGCAGTATTTT	CASSRSGARGGEADTQYF
TRBV28	TRBJ1-5	NA	NA	TGTGCCAGCAGTTTTTCTTTATACAACCCGGGCCAGCCCCAGCATTTT	CASSFSLYNPGQPQHF
TRBV4-3	TRBJ1-4	NA	few	TGCGCCAGCAGCCGACCGGGCCCCTCAGGGGAAAAACTGTTTTTT	CASSRPGPSGEKLFF
TRBV12-3/TRBV12-4	TRBJ2-3	NA	NA	TGTGCCAGCAGTACCCTAGGGGCAGATACGCAGTATTTT	CASSTLGADTQYF
TRBV7-6	TRBJ2-5	NA	many	TGTGCCAGCAGCTTGTACCAATCTCGGGGCCGGGTCCAAGAGACCCAGTACTTC	CASSLYQSRGRVQETQYF
TRBV7-2	TRBJ2-5	NA	NA	TGTGCCAGCAGCTTAATGGGGGCAGAGACCCAGTACTTC	CASSLMGAETQYF
TRBV7-3	TRBJ1-5	NA	NA	TGTGCCAGCAGCACGGCCCCAGGACAGCCCCAGCATTTT	CASSTAPGQPQHF
TRBV7-2	TRBJ2-7	NA	NA	TGTGCCAGCAGCGCCGCCTACAGGGCCCCTTTGTACGAGCAGTACTTC	CASSAAYRAPLYEQYF
TRBV4-3	TRBJ2-6	NA	NA	TGCGCCAGCAGCCAAGAGGACCAGGCGGGGGCCAACGTCCTGACTTTC	CASSQEDQAGANVLTF
TRBV12-3/TRBV12-4	TRBJ2-1	NA	NA	TGTGCCAGCAGTTTTGTAGCAAATGAGCAGTTCTTC	CASSFVANEQFF